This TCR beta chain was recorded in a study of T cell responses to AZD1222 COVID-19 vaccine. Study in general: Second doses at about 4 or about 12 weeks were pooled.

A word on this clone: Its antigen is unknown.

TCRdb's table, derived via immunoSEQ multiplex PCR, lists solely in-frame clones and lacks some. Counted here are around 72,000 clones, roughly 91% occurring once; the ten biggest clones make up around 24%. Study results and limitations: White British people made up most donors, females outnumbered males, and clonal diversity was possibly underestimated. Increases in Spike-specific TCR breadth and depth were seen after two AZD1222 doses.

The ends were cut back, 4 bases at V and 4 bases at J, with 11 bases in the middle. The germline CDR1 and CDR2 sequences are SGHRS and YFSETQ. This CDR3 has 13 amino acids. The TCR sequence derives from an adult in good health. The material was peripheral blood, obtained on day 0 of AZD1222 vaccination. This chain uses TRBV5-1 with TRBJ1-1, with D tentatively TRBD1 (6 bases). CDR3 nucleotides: TGCGCCAGCAGCGGGGGGCGGTTCACTGAAGCTTTCTTT. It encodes CASSGGRFTEAFF.